This T cell receptor beta chain was retrieved from a study of PD-L1 blockade in urothelial cancer. For the study at large: Males with bladder-origin urothelial cancer constituted about nine tenths of the roughly 29 patients. Individuals in the cohort had been given 0 to 3 earlier chemotherapy regimens. The authors examined blood 3 weeks (second dose) and 6 weeks after treatment start. Study-wide findings and caveats: At 3 weeks on treatment, tumor-associated clones expanded more with durable benefit.

Sequencing used immunoSEQ multiplex PCR; TCRdb keeps in-frame clones, though not all of them. The top ten clones hold about 15% of a sample with tens of thousands of clones, 70% to 90% of them seen once. V was pared by 5 bases and J by 0 bases, with 3 bases of the junction left unmatched. The CDR3 extends over 14 amino acids. CDR1 SGHTA and CDR2 FQGNSA come from the germline V gene. The time point was: pretreatment peripheral blood. A word on this clone: Antigen: not known.

The gene calls are TRBV7-2 and TRBJ1-1, with 7 nucleotides matching TRBD1. This sequence was found in a man in his sixties with urothelial cancer. The specimen was PBMCs, collected around atezolizumab (anti-PD-L1) treatment. CDR3 DNA sequence: TGTGCCAGCAGCGGAACAGGGGTGAACACTGAAGCTTTCTTT. Translation gives CASSGTGVNTEAFF. Filled out from reference TRBV7-2 and TRBJ1-1, the complete variable domain reads GAGVSQSPSNKVTEKGKDVELRCDPISGHTALYWYRQSLGQGLEFLIYFQGNSAPDKSGLPSDRFSAERTGGSVSTLTIQRTQQEDSAVYLCASSGTGVNTEAFFGQGTRLTVV.